This TCR beta chain was sequenced for a study of CD8 T cells in Susac syndrome. Overall study results and limits: In its TCR sequencing and HLA analysis, the study acknowledged that the number of individuals was relatively small.

Sequencing targeted TCR beta in T cells from blood (CD8+ and CD4+). Negative magnetic isolation gave CD8+ and CD4+ cells; FACS enriched CD8+ TEMRA. The V gene's germline CDR1 is SGHNT and CDR2 YYREEE (reference sequence). The CDR3 has 16 residues. V lost 4 bases to trimming and J lost 4 bases; unmatched junction nucleotides: 7. As for this clonotype: Its target is unknown.

After extraction with the RNeasy kit, 0.5 to 1 ug of the RNA was reverse transcribed using random hexamers. By means of immunoSEQ multiplex PCR, TCR beta CDR3 spanning 54 Vbeta and 13 Jbeta underwent amplification. TCRdb re-analysed the immunoSEQ multiplex PCR reads in MiXCR, keeping a single row per CDR3 protein. The data hold more than 200,000 distinct CDR3 sequences, with roughly 92% observed a single time. This sequence joins TRBV5-4 and TRBJ2-1; 11 bases match TRBD2. The receptor comes from a human donor with multiple sclerosis. The sequencing input was CD8+ T cells from PBMCs. In DNA, the CDR3 is TGTGCCAGCAGCCATATAGCGGGGGGGCCGTACAATGAGCAGTTCTTC. This codes for CASSHIAGGPYNEQFF. Full variable domain (missing parts from reference TRBV5-4 and TRBJ2-1): ETGVTQSPTHLIKTRGQQVTLRCSSQSGHNTVSWYQQALGQGPQFIFQYYREEENGRGNFPPRFSGLQFPNYSSELNVNALELDDSALYLCASSHIAGGPYNEQFFGPGTRLTVL.